The 2 T cell receptor delta chains reported below all come from one sample, sequenced in a study of gamma-delta T cells after stem cell transplantation (dated by TCRdb to the mid-2010s). Libraries were prepared through RT-PCR. The sequencer listed for this sample is Illumina MiSeq. Clone calls in TCRdb were regenerated from the public reads with CATT, after which identical DNA sequences shared one row. This specimen's table enumerates 3 delta-chain clones. Specimen: gamma-delta T cells. These receptors came from a human donor. It is not recorded whose cells these are; they may come from a transplant donor. This table probably holds off-target reads from a library built for another chain.

This clone was counted a single time. The chain combines TRDV2 with TRDJ1; 8 positions agree with TRDD3. This CDR3 spans 15 amino acids. CDR1 and CDR2 (germline): GEAIGNYY, EKD. Unmatched junction bases numbered 9, after V lost 3 bases and J lost 4 bases. The CDR3 nucleotides read TGTGCCTGTGACGTACTGGGGGCTCAATTCGATAAACTCATCTTT. Translated: CACDVLGAQFDKLIF.

This chain connects TRDV2 to TRDJ3, with 9 nucleotides matching TRDD3. The germline V gene encodes CDR1 GEAIGNYY and CDR2 EKD. J was trimmed by 0 bases and V by 0 bases; bases with no gene match: 8. The CDR3 consists of 20 residues. The CDR3 is CACDTVLGDGSSWDTRQMFF. In DNA, the CDR3 is TGTGCCTGTGACACCGTTCTGGGGGATGGGAGCTCCTGGGACACCCGACAGATGTTTTTC.